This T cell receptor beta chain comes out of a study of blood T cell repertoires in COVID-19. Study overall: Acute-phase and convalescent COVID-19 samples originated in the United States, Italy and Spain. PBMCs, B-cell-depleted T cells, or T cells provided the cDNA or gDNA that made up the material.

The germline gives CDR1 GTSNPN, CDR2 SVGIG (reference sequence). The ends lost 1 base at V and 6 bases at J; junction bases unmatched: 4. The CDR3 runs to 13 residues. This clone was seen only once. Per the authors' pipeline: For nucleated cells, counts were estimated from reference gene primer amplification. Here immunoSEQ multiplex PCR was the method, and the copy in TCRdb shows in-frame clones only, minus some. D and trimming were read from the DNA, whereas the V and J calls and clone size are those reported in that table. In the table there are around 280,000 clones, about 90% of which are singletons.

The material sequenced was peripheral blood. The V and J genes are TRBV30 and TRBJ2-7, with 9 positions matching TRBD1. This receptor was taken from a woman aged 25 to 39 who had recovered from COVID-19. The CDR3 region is CAWSGDRGFEQYF. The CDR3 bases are TGTGCCTGGAGTGGTGACAGGGGGTTCGAGCAGTACTTC.